A single sample gave rise to the 30 T cell receptor beta chains below, sequenced in a study of shared clonotypes between healthy human individuals. Terminally differentiated effector memory CD45RA+ cells were left out of the naive CD8 fraction, which was CD45RO-negative and positively selected for CCR7. Sequenced by immunoSEQ multiplex PCR; TCRdb stores in-frame clones only, minus some. The data show almost 700,000 clones, with 92% seen just once and approximately 25% held by the top ten. Input material: naive CD8+ T cells sorted from blood. The receptors were sampled from a man aged 30 to 45 in good health.

CDR3 protein: CASSGRVGDEQFF. The CDR3 nucleotides are TGTGCCAGCAGCGGGAGGGTAGGCGATGAGCAGTTCTTC. The genes are TRBV9 and TRBJ2-1, with a tentative D call TRBD2 (6 bases). There are 13 residues in the CDR3. Trimming took 3 bases from V and 8 from J, leaving 12 bases between them. The germline gives CDR1 SGDLS, CDR2 YYNGEE.

The chain links TRBV7-8 to TRBJ2-3; TRBD1 is a possible D gene (5 bases). This CDR3 is built from 16 residues. Germline CDR1 is SGHVS and CDR2 is FQNEAQ. Trimming removed 5 bases from V and 5 bases from J, with 20 bases in between. CDR3 region: CASSLDLRTREDTQYF. The CDR3 nucleotides read TGTGCCAGCAGCCTTGATCTGAGGACCAGGGAAGATACGCAGTATTTT.

The V and J genes are TRBV6-1 and TRBJ2-6; D ambiguous. Germline lookup yields CDR1 MNHNS and CDR2 SASEGT. V lost 11 bases to trimming and J lost 4 bases, with 12 bases between them. CDR3 length equals 13 residues. CDR3 region: CAGWIVGANVLTF. For the CDR3, the DNA is TGTGCCGGGTGGATAGTCGGGGCCAACGTCCTGACTTTC.

Here the CDR3 DNA reads TGTGCCAGCAGCCACCGACCGGACAGGTACGAGCAGTACTTC. It yields the protein CASSHRPDRYEQYF. V gene TRBV11-2 combines with J gene TRBJ2-7, with TRBD1 matching 7 bases. CDR3 length: 14 residues. From germline, CDR1 is SGHAT and CDR2 FQNNGV. Losses at the gene ends were 5 bases for V and 4 bases for J; bases not matched to a gene: 8. The complete variable domain, with remaining parts taken from reference TRBV11-2 and TRBJ2-7, reads EAGVAQSPRYKIIEKRQSVAFWCNPISGHATLYWYQQILGQGPKLLIQFQNNGVVDDSQLPKDRFSAERLKGVDSTLKIQPAKLEDSAVYLCASSHRPDRYEQYFGPGTRLTVT.

The V call is TRBV4-1, the J call TRBJ2-7, with TRBD1 identical over 12 bases. In germline, CDR1 is MGHRA, CDR2 YSYEKL. The ends lost 4 bases at V and 1 base at J; junction bases unmatched: 8. This CDR3 is built from 17 residues. CDR3 protein: CASSLLGGQGASYEQYF. DNA of the CDR3: TGCGCCAGCAGCCTCCTCGGGGGACAGGGGGCTTCCTACGAGCAGTACTTC.

The rearrangement joins TRBV5-1 to TRBJ2-1; 9 bases map to TRBD2. Germline CDR1 reads SGHRS; CDR2 reads YFSETQ. V lost 5 bases and J lost 7; bases outside the gene matches: 7. The CDR3 has 14 residues. The CDR3 DNA sequence: TGCGCCAGCAGAGAGCGGGAGGTAAGGAATGAGCAGTTCTTC. This sequence encodes CASREREVRNEQFF.

The chain employs TRBV2 and TRBJ2-3; D unclear. The CDR3 runs to 12 residues. The V gene's germline CDR1 is SNHLY and CDR2 FYNNEI. The CDR3 coding sequence is TGTGCGCCCCGGCAGAGCACAGATACGCAGTATTTT. This gives the protein CAPRQSTDTQYF.

The CDR3 sequence: CATSSKGGTEAFF. In DNA, the CDR3 is TGTGCCACCAGCAGTAAGGGGGGCACTGAAGCTTTCTTT. This chain uses TRBV15 with TRBJ1-1; possibly TRBD1 for D (6 bases). The CDR3 loop spans 13 amino acids. V shed 3 bases and J shed 4 bases, with 9 bases lying between them. CDR1 LNHNV and CDR2 YYDKDF come from the germline V gene (reference sequence). Based on the CDR3 plus reference TRBV15 and TRBJ1-1, the full variable domain is DAMVIQNPRYQVTQFGKPVTLSCSQTLNHNVMYWYQQKSSQAPKLLFHYYDKDFNNEADTPDNFQSRRPNTSFCFLDIRSPGLGDTAMYLCATSSKGGTEAFFGQGTRLTVV.

The chain employs TRBV19 and TRBJ2-3; 12 bases map to TRBD2. J was trimmed by 2 bases and V by 7 bases; bases with no gene match: 10. Germline assignment: CDR1 LNHDA and CDR2 SQIVND (reference sequence). This CDR3 is built from 17 residues. The CDR3 reads CASTSDGLAGTTDTQYF. The CDR3 DNA is TGTGCCAGTACCTCAGATGGACTAGCGGGGACCACAGATACGCAGTATTTT.

V usage is TRBV5-1 and J usage is TRBJ2-1, with 9 bases lining up with TRBD2. The junction had 9 bases not matched to a gene; V was cut back by 3 bases and J by 5 bases. Germline values: CDR1 SGHRS, CDR2 YFSETQ. CDR3 length: 16 residues. The CDR3 is CASSSTSGQEDNEQFF. CDR3 DNA sequence: TGCGCCAGCAGCTCGACTAGCGGCCAAGAAGACAATGAGCAGTTCTTC.

This chain uses TRBV27 with TRBJ2-1; either TRBD1 or TRBD2 may fit D (6 bases each). Germline CDR1 is MNHEY and CDR2 is SMNVEV (reference sequence). V lost 6 bases to trimming and J lost 7 bases, with 19 bases between them. CDR3 size: 15 residues. As DNA, the CDR3 is TGTGCCAGCAGAAGGGGGGCGACCTGGGGGAATGAGCAGTTCTTC. This gives the protein CASRRGATWGNEQFF.

This rearrangement joins TRBV27 to TRBJ2-1; 7 bases are a match to TRBD1. V gave up 4 bases and J gave up 9 bases; unmatched junction bases: 12. The CDR3 loop spans 15 amino acids. CDR1 is MNHEY, CDR2 SMNVEV, per germline (reference sequence). CDR3: CASSSPSETGVEQFF. The CDR3 region has the DNA TGTGCCAGCAGTTCCCCTTCGGAAACAGGGGTTGAGCAGTTCTTC.

The chain has TRBV5-1 and TRBJ2-3; 8 positions match TRBD2. The CDR3 consists of 15 residues. V was pared by 4 bases and J by 3 bases, with 7 bases of the junction left unmatched. The germline V gene has CDR1 SGHRS and CDR2 YFSETQ. The CDR3 DNA reads as TGCGCCAGCAGCCCCGGGGGGGGGAATACAGATACGCAGTATTTT. Its translation is CASSPGGGNTDTQYF. The full variable domain, with the rest looked up from reference TRBV5-1 and TRBJ2-3, is KAGVTQTPRYLIKTRGQQVTLSCSPISGHRSVSWYQQTPGQGLQFLFEYFSETQRNKGNFPGRFSGRQFSNSRSEMNVSTLELGDSALYLCASSPGGGNTDTQYFGPGTRLTVL.

The rearrangement links TRBV29-1 to TRBJ1-2, with TRBD1 matching 7 bases. This CDR3 spans 14 amino acids. Trimming at V came to 1 base and at J to 4 bases, leaving 6 bases not matched to a gene. Germline V lookup: CDR1 SQVTM, CDR2 ANQGSEA. The CDR3 DNA is TGCAGCGTTGAAGGGCAGGGGGTGGGCTATGGCTACACCTTC. Its translation is CSVEGQGVGYGYTF.

The gene calls are TRBV6-5 and TRBJ2-3; TRBD2 matches 7 bases. Trimming cost V 2 bases and J 3 bases; bases outside gene matches: 2. Germline V gene lookup returns CDR1 MNHEY and CDR2 SVGAGI. The CDR3 length is 14 residues. CDR3 region: CASSYGEGTDTQYF. In nucleotides, the CDR3 is TGTGCCAGCAGTTACGGGGAGGGAACAGATACGCAGTATTTT.

The V call is TRBV15, the J call TRBJ2-3; D is perhaps TRBD1 or TRBD2 (6 bases each). V lost 5 bases and J 2 bases, leaving 14 bases between the germline ends. Germline CDR1 reads LNHNV; CDR2 reads YYDKDF (reference sequence). CDR3 length: 15 residues. In DNA form, the CDR3 reads TGTGCCACCAGCGAGGGGGGAGCAACCACAGATACGCAGTATTTT. It is translated as CATSEGGATTDTQYF.

The rearrangement joins TRBV7-2 to TRBJ2-5; 9 bases line up with TRBD1. The germline V gene encodes CDR1 SGHTA and CDR2 FQGNSA. The length of the CDR3 is 14 residues. Trimming at V came to 3 bases and at J to 8 bases, leaving 7 bases not matched to a gene. The CDR3 sequence: CASSFYDRGGTQYF. The CDR3, as DNA: TGTGCCAGCAGCTTTTACGACAGGGGGGGAACCCAGTACTTC.

This rearrangement joins TRBV11-2 to TRBJ2-5; the D gene is possibly TRBD1 (5 bases). Germline loops: CDR1 SGHAT, CDR2 FQNNGV. The CDR3 loop spans 15 amino acids. V was shortened by 0 bases and J by 4 bases, with 12 bases between the two germline ends. The CDR3 coding sequence is TGTGCCAGCAGCTTAGATCCAGGGTGGGGAGAGACCCAGTACTTC. Translated, it gives CASSLDPGWGETQYF.

Remarks on this clone: At one end the junction does not follow the germline gene, possibly because of a read error. This sequence joins TRBV7-7 and TRBJ2-1; TRBD2 matches 15 bases. Germline assignment: CDR1 SSHAT and CDR2 FNYEAQ (reference sequence). The CDR3 totals 15 residues. In DNA form, the CDR3 reads TGTGCTAGCAGCGGGGGACTAGCGGGAGGCAATGAGCAGTTCTTC. Protein: CASSGGLAGGNEQFF.

The CDR3 region is CASSPSGTGVYEQYF. In DNA, the CDR3 is TGTGCCAGCAGTCCATCCGGGACAGGGGTCTACGAGCAGTACTTC. The chain uses TRBV2 and TRBJ2-7; 10 nucleotides agree with TRBD1. This CDR3 contains 15 residues. Germline CDR1 SNHLY, CDR2 FYNNEI. Trimming took 5 bases from V and 3 from J; bases not matched to a gene: 7.

The rearrangement links TRBV7-9 to TRBJ1-2, with 9 bases aligning to TRBD1. The CDR3 is 13 amino acids. The germline V gene encodes CDR1 SEHNR and CDR2 FQNEAQ (reference sequence). V was clipped by 8 bases and J by 4 bases; unmatched bases: 5. The CDR3 loop reads CASGGTGSYGYTF. In nucleotides, the CDR3 is TGTGCCAGCGGTGGGACAGGGAGCTATGGCTACACCTTC.

The genes are TRBV6-5 and TRBJ2-4, with D maybe TRBD1 (6 bases). V lost 7 bases and J 1 base, leaving 14 bases between the germline ends. The CDR3 has 15 residues. Germline CDR1 MNHEY, CDR2 SVGAGI. CDR3: CASTEYRDAKNIQYF. The CDR3 bases are TGTGCCAGCACCGAATACAGGGATGCCAAAAACATTCAGTACTTC.

The V gene is TRBV27, the J gene TRBJ1-3; D is undetermined. The CDR3 extends over 14 amino acids. V was pared by 6 bases and J by 4 bases, with 13 bases between. Germline values: CDR1 MNHEY, CDR2 SMNVEV (reference sequence). The CDR3 DNA follows: TGTGCCAGCAGCAACAACCCCAGCGGAAACACCATATATTTT. It specifies CASSNNPSGNTIYF.

The J gene is TRBJ2-1, the V gene TRBV11-2, with 7 nucleotides matching TRBD2. Germline CDR1 and CDR2: SGHAT and FQNNGV. V shed 1 base and J 6 bases; nucleotides not matched to a gene: 9. The CDR3 extends over 16 amino acids. The CDR3 loop reads CASSLGEAGEGNEQFF. DNA of the CDR3: TGTGCCAGCAGCTTAGGGGAGGCGGGAGAAGGCAATGAGCAGTTCTTC.

V usage is TRBV30 and J usage is TRBJ1-2, with a weak D call TRBD1 (6 bases). From germline, CDR1 is GTSNPN and CDR2 SVGIG (reference sequence). CDR3 length equals 12 residues. The V and J ends lost 5 bases and 5 bases respectively, with 12 bases between them. The CDR3 sequence is CAWAPQGYGYTF. The CDR3 DNA reads TGTGCCTGGGCCCCACAGGGTTATGGCTACACCTTC.

The V and J genes are TRBV11-2 and TRBJ2-7, with D hard to call. Trimming shortened V by 4 bases and J by 5 bases, and 9 bases separated the two germline ends. CDR3 length: 12 amino acids. Germline V gene sequence: CDR1 SGHAT, CDR2 FQNNGV. In DNA form, the CDR3 reads TGTGCCAGCAGCTCCCTGATTAACGAGCAGTACTTC. Protein product: CASSSLINEQYF. Filled out from reference TRBV11-2 and TRBJ2-7, the complete variable domain reads EAGVAQSPRYKIIEKRQSVAFWCNPISGHATLYWYQQILGQGPKLLIQFQNNGVVDDSQLPKDRFSAERLKGVDSTLKIQPAKLEDSAVYLCASSSLINEQYFGPGTRLTVT.

Notes on this clone: Other DNA sequences within the sample encode an identical CDR3. The chain uses TRBV7-9 and TRBJ2-1, with D unresolved. Trimming cost V 3 bases and J 7 bases, with 7 bases left between them. The germline V gene encodes CDR1 SEHNR and CDR2 FQNEAQ (reference sequence). This CDR3 contains 12 residues. The CDR3 DNA sequence: TGTGCCAGCAGCTTGTACGGAAATGAGCAGTTCTTC. Its translation is CASSLYGNEQFF.

V and J are TRBV6-1 and TRBJ1-2; D is possibly TRBD1 (6 bases). This CDR3 has 15 amino acids. The germline CDR1 and CDR2 sequences are MNHNS and SASEGT. The V gene lost 6 bases and the J gene lost 2 bases, with 16 bases spanning the gap. The CDR3 loop is CASSPKDSHNYGYTF. The CDR3 DNA sequence: TGTGCCAGCAGCCCAAAGGACAGCCACAACTATGGCTACACCTTC.

V and J are TRBV4-1 and TRBJ2-5, with D possibly being TRBD2 (6 bases). The CDR3 totals 15 residues. The V gene's germline CDR1 is MGHRA and CDR2 YSYEKL. Trimming removed 3 bases at V and 3 bases at J, with 14 bases between. For the CDR3, the DNA is TGCGCCAGCAGCCAGGAATTAGGAGGGAAAGAGACCCAGTACTTC. This encodes CASSQELGGKETQYF.

The chain carries TRBV28 and TRBJ2-7, with TRBD1 matching over 10 bases. Trimming took 7 bases from V and 1 from J; bases not matched to a gene: 10. CDR3 length equals 16 residues. CDR1 and CDR2 from the germline V gene are MDHEN and SYDVKM. CDR3 amino acids: CASTRTGGPNSYEQYF. CDR3 coding DNA: TGTGCCAGCACCCGGACAGGGGGTCCTAATTCCTACGAGCAGTACTTC.